This entry lists 17 T cell receptor beta chains sequenced from one sample in a study of T cell repertoires in cytomegalovirus infection (dated by TCRdb to the late 2010s). These reads were obtained on an Illumina HiSeq 1500. Clones were called with MiXCR by TCRdb after fastp trimmed the public reads at Q25, and only in-frame beta chains were retained. Each entry merges the rows of one CDR3 protein and shows their most common DNA and genes. The sample data list around 710,000 distinct CDR3 sequences, and around 29% of these were observed just once. The ten largest clones take up 10% to 15% of the sample. These TCRs' antigens remain unknown. The meaning of the sample's treatment or condition label: in vitro stimulation with specific CMV peptide epitopes to enrich CMV-specific T cells. The starting material was cultured CD8+ T cells from PBMCs, obtained from culture after CMV antigen stimulation. These receptors were obtained from a human donor in good health (CMV status not recorded). Some clones in this sample may be carry-over from other donors' samples.

This chain connects TRBV2 to TRBJ1-2; 7 positions agree with TRBD1. The germline V gene encodes CDR1 SNHLY and CDR2 FYNNEI. The J segment lost 6 bases and the V segment lost 11 bases, leaving 12 bases of the junction unmatched. This CDR3 has 13 amino acids. CDR3 in amino acids: CARNDREGDGYTF. The CDR3 DNA sequence: TGTGCCCGAAACGACAGGGAAGGGGATGGCTACACCTTC.

This rearrangement joins TRBV15 to TRBJ2-3; 10 nucleotides agree with TRBD2. Trimming cost V 1 base and J 2 bases; bases outside gene matches: 3. Germline loops: CDR1 LNHNV, CDR2 YYDKDF (reference sequence). This CDR3 has 16 residues. The CDR3 reads CATSRASGGNTDTQYF. The DNA for the CDR3 is TGTGCCACCAGCAGAGCTAGCGGGGGAAACACAGATACGCAGTATTTT. Combining the CDR3 with reference TRBV15 and TRBJ2-3 gives the whole variable domain DAMVIQNPRYQVTQFGKPVTLSCSQTLNHNVMYWYQQKSSQAPKLLFHYYDKDFNNEADTPDNFQSRRPNTSFCFLDIRSPGLGDTAMYLCATSRASGGNTDTQYFGPGTRLTVL.

This chain joins TRBV10-3 and TRBJ1-2; D not certain. Germline CDR1 and CDR2: ENHRY and SYGVKD. This CDR3 is built from 11 residues. V was trimmed by 3 bases and J by 8 bases, leaving 7 bases between them. This CDR3 reads CAISDGVGYTF. The CDR3 DNA follows: TGTGCCATCAGTGATGGGGTCGGCTACACCTTC.

The chain carries TRBV12-3 or TRBV12-4 and TRBJ1-1; D is ambiguous. The CDR3 runs 13 residues. Trimming took off 1 base at V and 4 bases at J, with 7 bases between the two ends. In DNA form, the CDR3 reads TGTGCCAGCAGTTTAGGGGTTGTCACTGAAGCTTTCTTT. It yields the protein CASSLGVVTEAFF.

V usage is TRBV7-6 and J usage is TRBJ2-3; the D is unclear. The CDR3 runs to 12 residues. The germline V gene encodes CDR1 SGHVS and CDR2 FNYEAQ. V was cut by 6 bases and J by 5 bases, with 9 bases left in between. The CDR3: CASSTTGDTQYF. The CDR3 DNA follows: TGTGCCAGCAGTACGACGGGAGATACGCAGTATTTT.

This chain links TRBV10-3 with TRBJ1-2; D remains ambiguous. The germline V and J ends were trimmed by 6 bases and 3 bases, with 17 bases remaining between them. Germline CDR1 reads ENHRY; CDR2 reads SYGVKD. The CDR3 is 15 residues long. This CDR3 reads CAISVPRKGDYGYTF. CDR3 DNA sequence: TGTGCCATCAGCGTTCCCAGGAAAGGTGACTATGGCTACACCTTC.

At least ten counts were recorded for this clonotype. The CDR3 nucleotides read TGTGCCAGCAGCCCACGCGGGGCTGCCTCTGGAAACACCATATATTTT. This gives the protein CASSPRGAASGNTIYF. V gene TRBV7-2 combines with J gene TRBJ1-3; D is possibly TRBD1 (5 bases). The germline V gene encodes CDR1 SGHTA and CDR2 FQGNSA. Deletions cut 5 bases from V and 0 bases from J, with 14 bases between. The CDR3 is 16 amino acids.

The chain couples TRBV4-1 to TRBJ2-7, with 7 bases fitting TRBD1. CDR3 length: 16 amino acids. V lost 2 bases and J lost 5; bases outside the gene matches: 12. From germline, CDR1 is MGHRA and CDR2 YSYEKL. The CDR3 reads CASSQTLTGTDDEQYF. CDR3 DNA: TGCGCCAGCAGCCAAACGCTCACCGGGACAGACGACGAGCAGTACTTC.

This clonotype was found a few times. The chain joins TRBV7-6 to TRBJ2-1, with 12 bases fitting TRBD2. The CDR3 covers 15 residues. CDR1 SGHVS and CDR2 FNYEAQ come from the germline V gene. V trimming: 3 bases; J trimming: 9 bases; junction bases outside the gene matches: 6. DNA of the CDR3: TGTGCCAGCAGCTTCCTAGCGGGGGGGAAGGGTGAGCAGTTCTTC. Translated: CASSFLAGGKGEQFF. Full variable domain (remainder filled in from reference TRBV7-6 and TRBJ2-1): GAGVSQSPRYKVTKRGQDVALRCDPISGHVSLYWYRQALGQGPEFLTYFNYEAQQDKSGLPNDRFSAERPEGSISTLTIQRTEQRDSAMYRCASSFLAGGKGEQFFGPGTRLTVL.

This clonotype was counted many times. V and J are TRBV11-3 and TRBJ2-1, with D possibly matching TRBD2 (6 bases). This CDR3 has 16 amino acids. CDR1 SGHNT and CDR2 YENEEA come from the germline V gene. Trimming left V 6 bases short and J 6 bases short, with 21 bases between. The CDR3 is CASSKIAAKRVNEQFF. CDR3 nucleotide sequence: TGTGCCAGCAGTAAAATAGCGGCTAAGCGGGTCAATGAGCAGTTCTTC.

This clonotype was counted between two and nine times. The chain carries TRBV27 and TRBJ2-1; D perhaps matches TRBD1 (6 bases). CDR1 and CDR2 from the germline V gene are MNHEY and SMNVEV (reference sequence). V was cut by 4 bases and J by 5 bases, with 21 bases left in between. The CDR3 is made up of 17 amino acids. The CDR3: CASSSLITGLTDNEQFF. DNA for the CDR3: TGTGCCAGCAGTTCCTTAATTACAGGGTTGACGGACAATGAGCAGTTCTTC.

The chain joins TRBV6-1 to TRBJ2-1, with D possibly called TRBD1 or TRBD2 (6 bases each). V lost 2 bases and J lost 9, with 14 bases in between. Germline-derived CDR1 and CDR2 are MNHNS and SASEGT. The CDR3 spans 14 residues. CDR3 coding DNA: TGTGCCAGCAGTGAACGGGGGCTAGCTGGTGAGCAGTTCTTC. Amino acids: CASSERGLAGEQFF.

The chain joins TRBV24-1 to TRBJ2-3; D may correspond to TRBD1 or TRBD2 (5 bases each). V lost 1 base, J lost 6 bases, and 10 bases lay in between. CDR1 and CDR2 from the germline V gene are KGHDR and SFDVKD. This CDR3 region has 14 residues. This chain's CDR3 is CATSDLAREDTQYF. Written as DNA, the CDR3 is TGTGCCACCAGTGATTTAGCCAGGGAGGATACGCAGTATTTT.

This clonotype was seen more than once but under ten times. The V gene is TRBV7-8, the J gene TRBJ1-2, with unresolved D. With 4 bases removed from V and 4 bases from J, the gap between germline ends came to 19 bases. The CDR3 sequence is 16 residues long. Germline V gene lookup returns CDR1 SGHVS and CDR2 FQNEAQ. The CDR3 protein is CASSSETGGFPYGYTF. CDR3 sequence (DNA): TGTGCCAGCAGCTCCGAAACGGGAGGGTTCCCCTATGGCTACACCTTC.

This clonotype has more than one count but fewer than ten. The chain is built from TRBV7-6 and TRBJ1-1; no clear D gene. The germline CDR1 and CDR2 sequences are SGHVS and FNYEAQ. Trimming shortened V by 6 bases and J by 1 base, and 12 bases separated the two germline ends. The CDR3 covers 14 residues. Here the CDR3 reads CASRRGVGNTEAFF. For the CDR3, the DNA is TGTGCCAGCAGACGCGGAGTGGGGAACACTGAAGCTTTCTTT.

The chain uses TRBV10-2 and TRBJ2-3; D remains unclear. CDR1 WSHSY and CDR2 SAAADI come from the germline V gene. V was shortened by 1 base and J by 5 bases, with 16 bases between the two germline ends. The CDR3 length is 16 residues. The CDR3 nucleotides read TGCGCCAGCAGTGAGTTGGCGGACCCAGCAGGAGATACGCAGTATTTT. It yields the protein CASSELADPAGDTQYF.

The genes are TRBV6-8 and TRBJ2-7; unclear D gene. The CDR3 loop spans 13 amino acids. Germline values: CDR1 MNHGY, CDR2 SAAAGT. V was cut by 5 bases and J by 4 bases, with 12 bases left in between. The CDR3 loop reads CASSDLPRYEQYF. As DNA, the CDR3 is TGTGCCAGCAGTGATCTCCCCCGATACGAGCAGTACTTC.